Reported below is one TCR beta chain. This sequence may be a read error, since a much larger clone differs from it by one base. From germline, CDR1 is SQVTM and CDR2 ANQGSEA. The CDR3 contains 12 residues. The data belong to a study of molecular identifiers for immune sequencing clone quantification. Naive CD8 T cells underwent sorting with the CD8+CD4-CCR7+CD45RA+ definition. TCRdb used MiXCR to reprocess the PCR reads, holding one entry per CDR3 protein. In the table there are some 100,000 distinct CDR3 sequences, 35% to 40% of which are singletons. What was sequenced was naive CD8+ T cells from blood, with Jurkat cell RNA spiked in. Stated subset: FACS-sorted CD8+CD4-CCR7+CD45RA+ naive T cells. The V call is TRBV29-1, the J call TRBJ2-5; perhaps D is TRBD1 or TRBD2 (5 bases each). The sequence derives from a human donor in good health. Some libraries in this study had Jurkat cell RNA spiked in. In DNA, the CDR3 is TGCAGCGCCCCGGGACCCCAAGAGCCCCAGTACTTC. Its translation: CSAPGPQEPQYF.